The present T cell receptor (beta chain) was sequenced within a study of cytomegalovirus exposure and HLA in healthy donors. Comment on this clone: Its specificity is unknown.

The PCR made use of 60 Vbeta and 13 Jbeta primers. In the original processing: There were about 80 million unique TCR beta chains by a later count, and 10 million to 12 million of them were shared. Generated by immunoSEQ multiplex PCR, the TCRdb table keeps only in-frame clones and is missing some. That table furnishes V, J and clone size, whereas the DNA furnished D and trimming. The sample has approximately 130,000 clones. The study's findings and limits: Relative to the roughly 640-donor mean, N-insertions were reportedly fewer in an Asian-associated ancestry cluster in a later analysis. Researchers reported from a later analysis that most CMV-associated TCR beta chains appeared HLA-restricted.

CDR3 length: 15 residues. V was cut by 3 bases and J by 8 bases, with 16 bases left in between. Germline lookup yields CDR1 KGHSH and CDR2 LQKENI. V gene TRBV18 combines with J gene TRBJ1-4, with TRBD1 as a possible D gene (5 bases). The sample taken for sequencing was PBMCs. This clonotype originated in an older woman in good health and CMV-seronegative. CDR3 amino acids: CASSPGASGREKLFF. The CDR3, as DNA: TGTGCCAGCTCACCTGGAGCCTCAGGGAGGGAAAAACTGTTTTTT.